The entry below gives a single T cell receptor (beta chain) sequence along with its context. The sample originates from a study of PD-L1 blockade in urothelial cancer. The assay was immunoSEQ multiplex PCR, and TCRdb's table has in-frame clones only and misses some. The repertoire holds under 30,000 clones, with 84% as singletons. Germline CDR1 GTSNPN, CDR2 SVGIG (reference sequence). The CDR3 covers 12 residues. V trimming: 6 bases; J trimming: 5 bases; junction bases outside the gene matches: 6. The sequencing here drew on PBMCs, taken around atezolizumab (anti-PD-L1) treatment. This chain links TRBV30 with TRBJ2-7; 8 bases fit TRBD2. This sequence was found in a man in his 70s with urothelial cancer. Written as DNA, the CDR3 is TGTGCCTGCGGACTAGCACTCCACGAGCAGTACTTC. Residues: CACGLALHEQYF.